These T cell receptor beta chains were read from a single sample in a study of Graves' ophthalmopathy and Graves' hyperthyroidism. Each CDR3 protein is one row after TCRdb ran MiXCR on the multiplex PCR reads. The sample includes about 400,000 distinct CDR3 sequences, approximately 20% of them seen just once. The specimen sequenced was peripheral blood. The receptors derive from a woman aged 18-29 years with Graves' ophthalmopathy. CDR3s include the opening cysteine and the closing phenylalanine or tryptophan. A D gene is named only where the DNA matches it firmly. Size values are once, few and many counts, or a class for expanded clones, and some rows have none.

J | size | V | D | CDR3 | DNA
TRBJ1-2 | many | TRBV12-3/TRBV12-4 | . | CASSLEVRGGYGYTF | TGTGCCAGCAGTTTAGAAGTTCGGGGTGGCTATGGCTACACCTTC
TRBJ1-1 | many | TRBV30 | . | CAWTTPGQLYTEAFF | TGTGCCTGGACTACTCCCGGACAGTTATACACTGAAGCTTTCTTT
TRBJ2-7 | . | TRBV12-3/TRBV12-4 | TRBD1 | CASSFGTGYEQYF | TGTGCCAGCAGTTTTGGGACAGGCTACGAGCAGTACTTC
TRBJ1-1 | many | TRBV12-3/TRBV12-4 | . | CASSYRVRYNTEAFF | TGTGCCAGCAGTTACAGGGTGCGGTATAACACTGAAGCTTTCTTT
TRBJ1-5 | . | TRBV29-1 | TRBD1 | CSVVLPGGDQPQHF | TGCAGCGTTGTGCTTCCAGGGGGCGATCAGCCCCAGCATTTT
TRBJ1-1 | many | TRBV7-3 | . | CASSSQGTEAFF | TGTGCCAGCAGTTCACAGGGCACTGAAGCTTTCTTT
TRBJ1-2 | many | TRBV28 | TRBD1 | CASSSARGHGYTF | TGTGCCAGCAGTTCTGCCAGGGGGCACGGCTACACCTTC
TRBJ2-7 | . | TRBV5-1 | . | CASSSPGDLKYF | TGCGCCAGCAGCTCCCCGGGGGATCTTAAGTACTTC
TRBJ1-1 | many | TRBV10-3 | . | CAIGSGATEAFF | TGTGCCATCGGTTCAGGGGCGACTGAAGCTTTCTTT
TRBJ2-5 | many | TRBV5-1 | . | CASSPRGQETQYF | TGTGCCAGCAGTCCCAGGGGCCAAGAGACCCAGTACTTC
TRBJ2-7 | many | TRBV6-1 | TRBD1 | CASMRTGPPYEQYF | TGTGCCAGCATGAGGACAGGGCCCCCCTACGAGCAGTACTTC
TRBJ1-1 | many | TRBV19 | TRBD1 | CASTLQGVNTEAFF | TGTGCCAGTACTCTCCAGGGGGTGAACACTGAAGCTTTCTTT
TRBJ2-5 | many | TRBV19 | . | CASSRRGGEIQYF | TGTGCCAGTAGTAGAAGGGGGGGAGAGATCCAGTACTTC
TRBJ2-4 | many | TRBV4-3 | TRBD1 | CASSQDGTGKNIQYF | TGCGCCAGCAGCCAAGATGGGACAGGCAAAAACATTCAGTACTTC
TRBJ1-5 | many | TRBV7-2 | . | CASSLATGSNQPQHF | TGTGCCAGCAGCTTAGCAACAGGGAGCAATCAGCCCCAGCATTTT
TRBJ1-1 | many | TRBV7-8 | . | CASSRIDQNTEAFF | TGTGCCAGCAGCCGAATCGACCAGAACACTGAAGCTTTCTTT
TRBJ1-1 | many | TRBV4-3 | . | CASSQVGPQLRAFF | TGCGCCAGCAGCCAAGTCGGGCCCCAACTAAGGGCTTTCTTT
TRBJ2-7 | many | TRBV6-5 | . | CASSPGTPREQYF | TGTGCCAGCAGTCCCGGGACCCCACGCGAGCAGTACTTC
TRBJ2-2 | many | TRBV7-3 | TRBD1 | CASSLMSQGAGSQTGELFF | TGTGCCAGCAGCTTAATGAGCCAGGGGGCTGGTTCTCAAACCGGGGAGCTGTTTTTT
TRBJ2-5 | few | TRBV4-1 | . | CASSHAMEAQYF | TGCGCCAGCAGCCATGCTATGGAGGCCCAGTACTTC
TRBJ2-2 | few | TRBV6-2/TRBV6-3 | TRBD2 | CASSYTLGLAGAGELFF | TGTGCCAGCAGTTATACACTCGGACTAGCGGGAGCCGGGGAGCTGTTTTTT
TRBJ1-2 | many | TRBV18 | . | CASSPPDSPLYGYTF | TGTGCCAGCTCACCACCGGACAGTCCCCTCTATGGCTACACCTTC
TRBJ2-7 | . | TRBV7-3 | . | CASSLSLGPSYEQYF | TGTGCCAGCAGCTTAAGTCTGGGTCCCTCCTACGAGCAGTACTTC
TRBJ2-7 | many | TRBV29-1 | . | CSVKGPPRDYEQYF | TGCAGCGTTAAGGGGCCCCCAAGGGACTACGAGCAGTACTTC
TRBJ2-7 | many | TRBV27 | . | CASSLRPQGKGYF | TGTGCCAGCAGTTTGAGGCCGCAGGGAAAGGGGTACTTC
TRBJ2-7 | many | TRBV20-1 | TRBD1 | CSARDPFGQGKSYEQYF | TGCAGTGCTAGAGATCCGTTCGGACAGGGCAAGTCCTACGAGCAGTACTTC
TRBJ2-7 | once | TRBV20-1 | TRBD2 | CSARDRRTSFYEQYF | TGCAGTGCTAGAGATCGGAGGACTAGCTTCTACGAGCAGTACTTC
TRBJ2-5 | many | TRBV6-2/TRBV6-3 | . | CASSAYYGETQYF | TGTGCCAGCAGTGCATACTACGGGGAGACCCAGTACTTC
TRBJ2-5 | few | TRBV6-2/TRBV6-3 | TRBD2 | CASSYISGRALETQYF | TGTGCCAGCAGTTACATTAGCGGGAGGGCCTTAGAGACCCAGTACTTC